These T cell receptor beta chains were read from a single sample in a study of blood T cell repertoires in COVID-19. Only in-frame clones appear in the TCRdb table, and some are missing; sequencing was by immunoSEQ multiplex PCR. The profile shows 250,000 to 400,000 clones, over 75% of them singletons. Input material: PBMCs or T cells enriched from blood (not recorded which). These TCRs come from a young woman who had recovered from COVID-19. Each CDR3 is given with its conserved first and last residue. A D gene is named only where the DNA matches it firmly. Expanded clones get a size class; other rows say once, few or many, or leave the size out.

v_call cdr3_length clone_size d_call cdr3_aa
TRBV19 15 once . CASSIDQVDTGELFF
TRBV5-4 17 . TRBD2 CASSLGGGSLSYNEQFF
TRBV5-4 15 . . CASSLEQASSYEQYF
TRBV7-9 13 few . CASSPKGPAEAFF
TRBV10-3 13 . TRBD1 CAISDGQGTEAFF
TRBV15 14 . . CATSRDYRGNEQFF
TRBV6-5 13 . . CAAKDSTNTEAFF
TRBV6-5 13 . TRBD1 CAARQGWNQPQHF
TRBV21-1 15 . . CASSAPEGSSTEAFF
TRBV4-3 13 . . CASSRLLETEAFF
TRBV7-3 14 few . CASSFGLSTGELFF
TRBV6-5 15 . . CASSYGSWGGYGYTF
TRBV9 14 . . CASTEGPTYNEQFF
TRBV19 14 . TRBD1 CASSGTGDSYEQYF
TRBV10-2 14 . . CASNPAAGESPLHF
TRBV18 14 few . CASSTSSYNSPLHF
TRBV5-6 16 . . CASSLLHRSPGNTIYF
TRBV6-5 14 . . CAGSKGRFNSPLHF
TRBV6-5 15 . TRBD1 CASSYFGQGAGEQYF
TRBV28 16 . TRBD1 CASSLGRGFGNQPQHF
TRBV7-3 15 . TRBD2 CASSASGGGADTQYF
TRBV2 15 . TRBD1 CASSDDRGPGNTIYF
TRBV6-5 16 few . CASSYSRQLLNTEAFF
TRBV5-1 16 . . CASSLDAEDVGRGYTF
TRBV6-5 12 . . CATRKQGGGYTF
TRBV5-4 14 once . CASSLLVGHSEAFF
TRBV10-3 15 . . CAISDSRGGNNEQYF
TRBV10-3 17 . . CAISALFTGRTDYGYTF
TRBV7-9 14 . TRBD1 CASRPWDSAYEQYF
TRBV6-1 15 . TRBD1 CASSDRDRSNEKLFF
TRBV6-2/TRBV6-3 16 . . CASSTRPDGKNYGYTF
TRBV5-4 17 . TRBD2 CASSELGSGGYTDTQYF
TRBV7-9 15 . TRBD1 CASSFAGQVDYGYTF
TRBV28 14 . . CASSLRQTEAGYTF
TRBV5-1 18 . TRBD2 CASSLTTSGGINTGELFF
TRBV6-5 14 once TRBD1 CASRSIGTGESYTF
TRBV18 18 . . CASSPSRLRTGNNSPLHF
TRBV25-1 14 . TRBD1 CASSYPGGNSPLHF
TRBV6-5 14 once . CASSYRTYSGELFF
TRBV7-9 16 . . CASSSVAEGSSDTQYF
TRBV5-6 17 once TRBD1 CASSLKTGLHSGNTIYF
TRBV18 15 . . CASSPPHGGGYGYTF
TRBV4-1 14 . TRBD1 CASTLLTGTGELFF
TRBV28 12 . TRBD1 CGAGGGNSPLHF
TRBV24-1 12 . . CATSDPGYGYTF
TRBV21-1 17 . . CASSKHRGRFRQETQYF
TRBV9 16 . . CASSVGDWGGTDTQYF
TRBV5-1 20 . . CASSLGFGVLGGSGANVLTF
TRBV10-3 14 . . CAISDGRSYNEQFF